The rows below give T cell receptor beta chains drawn from one sample of a study. TCRdb fed the RT-PCR reads into MiXCR, producing one record per CDR3 protein. The table shows fewer than 800,000 distinct CDR3 sequences, with approximately 14% occurring only once. Sequencing used memory CD4+ T cells from blood. These TCRs come from a female donor in good health, serving as a healthy control. Both conserved end residues are part of each CDR3. D genes are given only for firm matches. Some rows mark clone size as missing; the rest say once, few, many or name a class of expanded clone.

few	TRBV7-9	TRBJ1-1	-	CASSEAPRGFMNTEAFF	TGTGCCAGCAGCGAGGCCCCCAGGGGATTCATGAACACTGAAGCTTTCTTT
-	TRBV7-3	TRBJ2-2	-	CASRPSPGYTGELFF	TGTGCCAGCAGGCCCAGCCCCGGGTACACCGGGGAGCTGTTTTTT
-	TRBV6-1	TRBJ2-3	-	CASRDSSGLDTQYF	TGTGCCAGCAGGGACAGCAGCGGATTAGATACGCAGTATTTT
many	TRBV3-1	TRBJ2-1	-	CASSQRYEQFF	TGTGCCAGCAGCCAACGGTACGAGCAGTTCTTC
many	TRBV12-3/TRBV12-4	TRBJ2-3	-	CASTEGGPNTQYF	TGTGCCAGCACCGAGGGGGGCCCCAATACGCAGTATTTT
-	TRBV11-2	TRBJ2-5	TRBD2	CASSPGLAGGLAAHQETQYF	TGTGCCAGCAGCCCCGGACTAGCGGGGGGGTTGGCGGCTCACCAAGAGACCCAGTACTTC
-	TRBV5-1	TRBJ2-1	TRBD1	CASSPGGIYNEQFF	TGCGCCAGCAGCCCAGGGGGTATCTACAATGAGCAGTTCTTC
few	TRBV11-2	TRBJ2-5	TRBD1	CASSTIDREETQYF	TGTGCCAGCAGCACAATTGACAGGGAGGAGACCCAGTACTTC
few	TRBV5-1	TRBJ2-1	TRBD1	CASSFEGASGEQFF	TGCGCCAGCAGCTTCGAGGGGGCCTCGGGTGAGCAGTTCTTC
many	TRBV6-1	TRBJ2-1	TRBD2	CAGLAEFTEEQFF	TGTGCCGGACTAGCGGAGTTTACCGAGGAGCAGTTCTTC
many	TRBV20-1	TRBJ2-5	TRBD1	CSVTGTGSETQYF	TGCAGTGTCACCGGGACAGGGTCTGAGACCCAGTACTTC
-	TRBV7-7	TRBJ2-1	-	CASSHRGAGADYNEQFF	TGTGCTAGCAGCCATAGGGGGGCGGGAGCAGACTACAATGAGCAGTTCTTC
few	TRBV5-1	TRBJ2-1	TRBD1	CASTLRTGVNEQFF	TGCGCCAGCACCCTCCGGACAGGGGTCAATGAGCAGTTCTTC
few	TRBV2	TRBJ1-3	TRBD1	CASNGGQTSGNTIYF	TGTGCCAGCAACGGGGGACAGACTTCTGGAAACACCATATATTTT
few	TRBV20-1	TRBJ1-1	-	CSAGPGAYTEAFF	TGCAGTGCTGGGCCAGGGGCGTACACTGAAGCTTTCTTT
few	TRBV12-3/TRBV12-4	TRBJ1-1	-	CASSIGSNTEAFF	TGTGCCAGCAGTATCGGATCGAACACTGAAGCTTTCTTT
few	TRBV12-3/TRBV12-4	TRBJ2-2	-	CASSFQRFDTGELFF	TGTGCCAGCAGTTTTCAGCGGTTTGACACCGGGGAGCTGTTTTTT
-	TRBV29-1	TRBJ2-1	-	CSLSSSYNEQFF	TGCAGCCTATCAAGCTCCTACAATGAGCAGTTCTTC
few	TRBV24-1	TRBJ2-3	-	CATSDFRYTQYF	TGTGCCACCAGTGATTTTAGGTATACGCAGTATTTT
few	TRBV28	TRBJ2-5	-	CASSSATGTQETQYF	TGTGCCAGCAGTTCCGCGACGGGGACCCAAGAGACCCAGTACTTC
-	TRBV19	TRBJ1-5	-	CASSIVGRNQPQHF	TGTGCCAGTAGTATAGTTGGACGCAATCAGCCCCAGCATTTT
few	TRBV28	TRBJ1-4	TRBD1	CASSPQGRGDEKLFF	TGTGCCAGCAGTCCACAGGGCAGGGGGGATGAAAAACTGTTTTTT
many	TRBV10-3	TRBJ2-6	-	CAISESIGRGSGANVLTF	TGTGCCATCAGTGAGTCGATTGGCAGGGGAAGTGGGGCCAACGTCCTGACTTTC
many	TRBV29-1	TRBJ2-2	TRBD1	CSVDAGQGTGELFF	TGCAGCGTTGACGCGGGACAGGGCACCGGGGAGCTGTTTTTT
-	TRBV4-2	TRBJ2-1	-	CASSLFNGNEQFF	TGTGCCAGCAGCCTCTTTAATGGTAATGAGCAGTTCTTC
many	TRBV20-1	TRBJ1-5	-	CSARLLKDSHQPQHF	TGCAGTGCTAGGTTATTGAAGGACAGCCATCAGCCCCAGCATTTT
many	TRBV20-1	TRBJ2-7	-	CSARAPLTSSFYEQYF	TGCAGTGCTAGAGCCCCCTTAACATCCTCATTCTACGAGCAGTACTTC
-	TRBV30	TRBJ2-2	-	CAWRDARSATGELFF	TGTGCCTGGAGGGACGCCCGATCGGCCACCGGGGAGCTGTTTTTT
many	TRBV5-6	TRBJ2-1	-	CASSPRTQNNEQFF	TGTGCCAGCAGCCCGCGGACGCAAAACAATGAGCAGTTCTTC
many	TRBV27	TRBJ2-7	-	CASSSPGLNYEQYF	TGTGCCAGCAGTTCTCCGGGACTTAACTACGAGCAGTACTTC
many	TRBV6-4	TRBJ2-3	-	CASSAQGSGTDTQYF	TGTGCCAGCAGTGCACAGGGTTCCGGCACAGATACGCAGTATTTT
few	TRBV4-2	TRBJ1-5	-	CASSQGQDQPQHF	TGTGCCAGCAGCCAAGGACAGGATCAGCCCCAGCATTTT
-	TRBV12-3/TRBV12-4	TRBJ2-5	TRBD1	CASSLARGLETQYF	TGTGCCAGCAGTTTAGCCAGGGGGCTCGAGACCCAGTACTTC
few	TRBV6-2/TRBV6-3	TRBJ2-5	-	CASSAPRDAQETQYF	TGTGCCAGCAGCGCGCCCCGGGACGCCCAAGAGACCCAGTACTTC
few	TRBV12-3/TRBV12-4	TRBJ2-1	TRBD1	CASSATGGGYNEQFF	TGTGCCAGCAGTGCCACAGGGGGTGGCTACAATGAGCAGTTCTTC
-	TRBV7-6	TRBJ2-5	-	CASSLGASSPETQYF	TGTGCCAGCAGCCTCGGGGCCTCTAGCCCAGAGACCCAGTACTTC
few	TRBV6-1	TRBJ1-1	-	CASSWMNTEAFF	TGTGCCAGCAGTTGGATGAACACTGAAGCTTTCTTT
many	TRBV7-8	TRBJ2-7	-	CASSMKQGKEQYF	TGTGCCAGCAGCATGAAACAGGGTAAAGAGCAGTACTTC
many	TRBV5-1	TRBJ1-6	-	CASSLMTVDNSPLHF	TGCGCCAGCAGCTTGATGACAGTCGATAATTCACCCCTCCACTTT
-	TRBV2	TRBJ2-5	-	CASSSQGLQETQYF	TGTGCCAGCAGTTCACAGGGACTCCAAGAGACCCAGTACTTC
-	TRBV28	TRBJ2-7	-	CASSSSGLAGYEQYF	-
-	TRBV28	TRBJ2-1	-	CATGHPYNEQFF	TGTGCCACGGGACATCCCTACAATGAGCAGTTCTTC
-	TRBV12-3/TRBV12-4	TRBJ1-4	TRBD1	CASTSTGRYEKLFF	TGTGCCAGCACCTCGACAGGGAGATATGAAAAACTGTTTTTT
-	TRBV11-3	TRBJ2-7	-	CASSLRGSWDEQYF	TGTGCCAGCAGCTTAAGGGGGAGTTGGGACGAGCAGTACTTC
-	TRBV2	TRBJ2-7	TRBD1	CASSYQGAQEQYF	TGTGCCAGCAGTTATCAGGGGGCGCAAGAGCAGTACTTC